This T cell receptor (beta chain) was sequenced for a study of regulatory T cells in long-lasting Graves disease. Study-level points and caveats: Having only a small sample size may have limited accuracy.

Researchers made the TCR library from RNA that was extracted from PBMCs. Regarding this clonotype: Its antigen remains unknown.

MiXCR, applied by TCRdb to the reads, yields one record per CDR3 protein. The sample yields approximately 450 distinct CDR3 sequences, around 64% seen once. This sample comprised peripheral blood mononuclear cells (PBMCs), obtained with antithyroid drug treatment, in newly diagnosed or persistent Graves disease (not recorded which). This TCR was sampled from a female donor with Graves disease.

CDR3 nucleotide sequence: TGTGCCAGCATTGGAACTTGGGACCCAACGGGGGAGACCCAGTACTTC. Its translation is CASIGTWDPTGETQYF. The chain employs TRBV2 and TRBJ2-5; D assignment may be TRBD1 or TRBD2 (5 bases each). Trimming left V 7 bases short and J 5 bases short, with 23 bases between. This CDR3 is 16 amino acids long. Germline CDR1 reads SNHLY; CDR2 reads FYNNEI. The whole variable domain, filled in from reference TRBV2 and TRBJ2-5, reads EPEVTQTPSHQVTQMGQEVILRCVPISNHLYFYWYRQILGQKVEFLVSFYNNEISEKSEIFDDQFSVERPDGSNFTLKIRSTKLEDSAMYFCASIGTWDPTGETQYFGPGTRLLVL.